This paragraph reports one TCR beta chain. Its antigen is undetermined. The data stem from a study of radiotherapy plus CTLA-4 blockade in lung cancer. Study-wide context: With 31% of patients having disease control, objective responses were seen in roughly 19%. The study, taken as a whole, reports: Tumor-origin TCR clones grew in blood after radiotherapy plus ipilimumab.

Repertoires were generated with immunoSEQ multiplex PCR, while TCRdb's copy carries only in-frame clones and drops some. The sample contains about 47,000 clones, more than 70% of which appear only once. The TCR comes from a human donor with non-small cell lung cancer who had stable disease on radiotherapy plus ipilimumab. The sequenced sample was peripheral blood, obtained from a patient treated with radiotherapy plus ipilimumab.

CDR3 amino acids: CASSQDPRAGMNTEAFF. CDR3 nucleotides: TGCGCCAGCAGCCAAGATCCTCGGGCAGGGATGAACACTGAAGCTTTCTTT. This chain joins TRBV4-1 and TRBJ1-1; tentatively, D is TRBD1 (5 bases). Germline CDR1 reads MGHRA; CDR2 reads YSYEKL. The CDR3 consists of 17 residues. Trimming left V 0 bases short and J 0 bases short, with 14 bases between.